Listed below are T cell receptor beta chains from one sample, sequenced in a study of OX40 agonist ivuxolimab in advanced cancers. TCRdb's table, derived via immunoSEQ multiplex PCR, lists solely in-frame clones and lacks some. The sample yields around 95,000 clones, approximately 90% seen once. The sequenced sample was CD4+ or CD8+ T cells sorted from blood, obtained in a trial of the OX40 agonist ivuxolimab. The receptors were gathered from an adult with an advanced solid tumor such as melanoma, head and neck, liver or kidney cancer. CDR3s include the opening cysteine and the closing phenylalanine or tryptophan. A D gene is named only where the DNA matches it firmly. The size field is filled for only some rows; it gives once, few, many or a size class.

V	size	length	D	J	CDR3	DNA
TRBV9	NA	16	NA	TRBJ2-7	CASSPRSGPIAGEQYF	TGTGCCAGCAGCCCCCGTAGCGGTCCGATCGCGGGGGAGCAGTACTTC
TRBV11-2	NA	16	TRBD1	TRBJ2-3	CASSLLPGQGADTQYF	TGTGCCAGCAGCTTATTACCGGGACAGGGGGCAGATACGCAGTATTTT
TRBV19	NA	14	TRBD1	TRBJ1-5	CASSAGQVYQPQHF	TGTGCCAGTAGCGCGGGACAGGTATATCAGCCCCAGCATTTT
TRBV5-6	NA	15	TRBD2	TRBJ2-1	CASSLSSGSYNEQFF	TGTGCCAGCAGCTTGTCTAGCGGCTCCTACAATGAGCAGTTCTTC
TRBV11-1	NA	15	TRBD2	TRBJ2-1	CASSLPRGGYNEQFF	TGTGCCAGCAGCTTACCACGGGGGGGATACAATGAGCAGTTCTTC
TRBV10-3	NA	14	NA	TRBJ2-5	CAISVGGPQETQYF	TGTGCCATCAGTGTTGGGGGGCCCCAAGAGACCCAGTACTTC
TRBV18	NA	17	NA	TRBJ2-7	CASSPLLFGSGPYEQYF	TGTGCCAGCTCACCACTCTTATTTGGGAGTGGGCCCTACGAGCAGTACTTC
TRBV27	NA	13	TRBD1	TRBJ2-7	CATAGTGFYEQYF	TGTGCAACCGCCGGGACAGGGTTCTACGAGCAGTACTTC
TRBV9	NA	16	NA	TRBJ1-6	CASSVGGNGGRSPLHF	TGTGCCAGCAGCGTAGGGGGGAACGGGGGGAGGTCACCCCTCCACTTT
TRBV25-1	NA	13	NA	TRBJ2-5	CASSPRTQETQYF	TGTGCCAGCAGTCCTAGAACACAAGAGACCCAGTACTTC
TRBV5-4	NA	14	NA	TRBJ2-2	CASSLDKNTGELFF	TGTGCCAGCAGCCTAGACAAGAACACCGGGGAGCTGTTTTTT
TRBV2	NA	15	NA	TRBJ2-2	CASSVRGVDTGELFF	TGTGCCAGCAGTGTTAGGGGGGTGGACACCGGGGAGCTGTTTTTT
TRBV6-1	NA	15	TRBD2	TRBJ2-2	CASSVAGTNTGELFF	TGTGCCAGCAGTGTAGCGGGAACGAACACCGGGGAGCTGTTTTTT
TRBV2	once	16	TRBD2	TRBJ2-3	CASRKTSGRAEDTQYF	TGTGCCAGCAGGAAGACTAGCGGGAGGGCCGAAGATACGCAGTATTTT
TRBV29-1	NA	11	TRBD2	TRBJ2-1	CSVGSGVEQFF	TGCAGCGTGGGTAGCGGGGTTGAGCAGTTCTTC
TRBV7-9	NA	15	NA	TRBJ2-5	CASSDGFISGETQYF	TGTGCCAGCAGCGATGGGTTTATTAGTGGGGAGACCCAGTACTTC
TRBV19	NA	15	TRBD1	TRBJ1-6	CASAADRGRDSPLHF	TGTGCCAGTGCCGCGGACAGGGGACGGGATTCACCCCTCCACTTT
TRBV19	NA	14	TRBD1	TRBJ1-2	CASSVTGQTYGYTF	TGTGCCAGTAGTGTTACGGGACAGACATATGGCTACACCTTC
TRBV5-1	NA	12	TRBD2	TRBJ2-1	CASSRLAGEQFF	TGCGCCAGCAGCAGACTAGCGGGGGAGCAGTTCTTC
TRBV10-3	NA	13	NA	TRBJ1-1	CATTQLPSTEAFF	TGTGCCACCACGCAGCTCCCCAGCACTGAAGCTTTCTTT
TRBV27	NA	13	NA	TRBJ2-1	CASRIDGGIEQFF	TGTGCCAGCAGAATCGACGGGGGCATTGAGCAGTTCTTC
TRBV7-3	NA	14	NA	TRBJ1-6	CASRAERDNSPLHF	TGTGCCAGCAGGGCCGAACGGGATAATTCACCCCTCCACTTT